This T cell receptor (beta chain) was documented in a study of shared clonotypes between healthy human individuals. Points from the study as a whole: With four donors compared, roughly 5% of naive CD4 clonotypes were shared.

On this clone: Its antigen is not known.

Clones were sequenced by immunoSEQ multiplex PCR, and TCRdb holds only the in-frame ones, with some missing. Among 1.5 million to 2.5 million clones listed, roughly 94% were seen once. Naive CD8 populations comprised CD45RO-negative cells positively selected for CCR7, excluding terminally differentiated effector memory CD45RA+ cells. Trimming left V 4 bases short and J 10 bases short, with 12 bases between. Per the germline V gene, CDR1 is SGDLS and CDR2 is YYNGEE. The CDR3 length is 12 residues. Sequencing input: naive CD8+ T cells sorted from blood. The chain combines TRBV9 with TRBJ2-1, with a possible D match to TRBD2 (5 bases). The sequence came from a man between 18 and 35 years old in good health. CDR3 coding DNA: TGTGCCAGCAGCTCTTTCGGCGGGGAGCAGTTCTTC. Translated, it gives CASSSFGGEQFF.